Each of the 22 T cell receptor beta chains below was sequenced from the same sample in a study of blood T cell repertoires in COVID-19 (dated by TCRdb to about 2020). Receptors were amplified or captured by the immunoSEQ multiplex PCR assay. TCRdb mirrors the immuneACCESS table, restricted to in-frame sequences. Some clones are absent from its copies; in checked studies, under half trace to an unresolved V gene, and the reason for the others is unknown. The sample includes under 500,000 clones, with around 90% observed a single time. The ten top clones hold just under 2% of the sample. Material for sequencing was PBMCs or T cells enriched from blood (not recorded which). These TCRs come from a woman younger than 35 with acute COVID-19.

V is TRBV15 and J is TRBJ2-7, with TRBD2 matching over 10 bases. Germline V CDR1 and CDR2: LNHNV, YYDKDF (reference sequence). Trimming at V came to 0 bases and at J to 7 bases, leaving 6 bases not matched to a gene. There are 15 residues in the CDR3. The CDR3 loop reads CATSRDVAGGREQYF. CDR3 bases: TGTGCCACCAGCAGAGATGTAGCGGGAGGTAGGGAGCAGTACTTC.

In DNA, the CDR3 is TGCGCCAGCAGAGGGACAGGGCTTGGAAACACCATATATTTT. This gives the protein CASRGTGLGNTIYF. The chain joins TRBV10-2 to TRBJ1-3; 9 bases are a match to TRBD1. This CDR3 has 14 amino acids. The germline CDR1 and CDR2 sequences are WSHSY and SAAADI. V lost 6 bases, J lost 3 bases, and 3 bases stayed unmatched.

V gene TRBV11-3 combines with J gene TRBJ2-3; a weak D match, TRBD2 (5 bases). V dropped 0 bases and J dropped 8 bases, with 6 bases sitting between them. The CDR3 is made up of 12 amino acids. Per the germline V gene, CDR1 is SGHNT and CDR2 is YENEEA. CDR3 bases: TGTGCCAGCAGCTTAGACGAGGGTACGCAGTATTTT. As protein: CASSLDEGTQYF.

The chain's CDR3 is CASSLQENTGELFF. CDR3 coding DNA: TGTGCCAGCAGCTTACAGGAGAACACCGGGGAGCTGTTTTTT. The V and J genes are TRBV5-8 and TRBJ2-2; possible D gene TRBD1, 5 bases. The CDR3 is 14 residues long. Per the germline V gene, CDR1 is SGHTS and CDR2 is YDEGEE. Trimming removed 2 bases at V and 1 base at J, with 6 bases between.

This chain joins TRBV5-1 and TRBJ1-3, with a possible D match to TRBD1 (6 bases). Germline V lookup: CDR1 SGHRS, CDR2 YFSETQ. V was trimmed by 4 bases and J by 4 bases, leaving 9 bases between them. The CDR3 has 13 amino acids. The CDR3 reads CASSPGHGNTIYF. The CDR3 DNA follows: TGCGCCAGCAGCCCGGGACACGGAAACACCATATATTTT.

This clone was seen a handful of times. J is TRBJ2-7 and V is TRBV7-9; D is uncertain. CDR3 size: 15 residues. Germline values: CDR1 SEHNR, CDR2 FQNEAQ (reference sequence). Trimming cost V 6 bases and J 0 bases, with 15 bases left between them. The CDR3 DNA follows: TGTGCCAGCAGGGTCCCGGGTCCCAGCTCCTACGAGCAGTACTTC. Protein product: CASRVPGPSSYEQYF.

This CDR3 is CASSSRDSNTEAFF. In DNA form, the CDR3 reads TGTGCCAGCAGCTCCCGGGACAGCAACACTGAAGCTTTCTTT. V and J are TRBV3-1 (or the pseudogene TRBV3-2) and TRBJ1-1; 7 bases map to TRBD1. The CDR3 consists of 14 residues. CDR1 and CDR2 (germline): LGHDT, YNNKEL (reference sequence). The V and J ends lost 5 bases and 2 bases, in that order; junction bases with no gene match: 5.

This rearrangement joins TRBV18 to TRBJ2-1; 9 positions agree with TRBD2. This CDR3 region has 16 residues. Unmatched junction bases numbered 6, after V lost 1 base and J lost 5 bases. CDR1 is KGHSH and CDR2 is LQKENI in the germline V gene. The CDR3 loop is CASSPLVAGGNNEQFF. CDR3 in DNA: TGTGCCAGCTCACCACTGGTGGCGGGAGGGAACAATGAGCAGTTCTTC.

Here the CDR3 DNA reads TGCGCCAGCAGTGAGTTTCGACAGGGGGACGGCTACACCTTC. Translated, it gives CASSEFRQGDGYTF. The rearrangement links TRBV10-1 to TRBJ1-2; 9 bases fit TRBD1. CDR1 and CDR2 from the germline V gene are WNHNN and SYGVQD (reference sequence). Trimming at V came to 1 base and at J to 8 bases, leaving 5 bases not matched to a gene. The CDR3 consists of 14 residues.

This clone is a singleton in its sample. The chain employs TRBV5-1 and TRBJ2-7; 7 bases align to TRBD1. V gave up 4 bases and J gave up 11 bases; unmatched junction bases: 18. The CDR3 runs to 15 residues. Germline loops: CDR1 SGHRS, CDR2 YFSETQ. CDR3 in DNA: TGCGCCAGCAGCCGTACCTCCGGGACAGAAAAAAGGGAGTACTTC. Its translation is CASSRTSGTEKREYF. The entire variable domain, with the rest obtained from reference TRBV5-1 and TRBJ2-7, is as follows: KAGVTQTPRYLIKTRGQQVTLSCSPISGHRSVSWYQQTPGQGLQFLFEYFSETQRNKGNFPGRFSGRQFSNSRSEMNVSTLELGDSALYLCASSRTSGTEKREYFGPGTRLTVT.

This chain connects TRBV3-1 (or the pseudogene TRBV3-2) to TRBJ1-1, with TRBD1 matching over 9 bases. Germline V gene lookup returns CDR1 LGHDT and CDR2 YNNKEL (reference sequence). V was clipped by 2 bases and J by 0 bases; unmatched bases: 7. The CDR3 is made up of 17 amino acids. CDR3 protein: CASSQPQGQGMNTEAFF. CDR3 bases: TGTGCCAGCAGCCAACCTCAGGGACAGGGAATGAACACTGAAGCTTTCTTT.

This chain connects TRBV30 to TRBJ2-2; perhaps TRBD2 as D (6 bases). The germline V gene encodes CDR1 GTSNPN and CDR2 SVGIG (reference sequence). Between the trimmed V and J ends, which lost 3 bases and 8 bases, there was a span of 16 bases. This CDR3 contains 14 residues. CDR3 coding DNA: TGTGCCTGGAGGGCCGGGACTGGCTTAGGGGAGCTGTTTTTT. Translation gives CAWRAGTGLGELFF.

The chain couples TRBV7-8 to TRBJ1-4, with 12 bases fitting TRBD1. The germline gives CDR1 SGHVS, CDR2 FQNEAQ. The V gene end was trimmed by 11 bases and the J gene end by 1 base; junction bases not matched to a gene: 5. The length of the CDR3 is 15 residues. CDR3 coding DNA: TGTGCCCTTGGGACAGGGGGCGGAACTAATGAAAAACTGTTTTTT. This sequence encodes CALGTGGGTNEKLFF. The variable domain in full, with the rest retrieved from reference TRBV7-8 and TRBJ1-4, is GAGVSQSPRYKVAKRGQDVALRCDPISGHVSLFWYQQALGQGPEFLTYFQNEAQLDKSGLPSDRFFAERPEGSVSTLKIQRTQQEDSAVYLCALGTGGGTNEKLFFGSGTQLSVL.

The J gene is TRBJ2-3, the V gene TRBV9; possibly TRBD2 for D (6 bases). Deletions cut 0 bases from V and 5 bases from J, with 16 bases between. Germline V gene sequence: CDR1 SGDLS, CDR2 YYNGEE. The CDR3 consists of 16 residues. As DNA, the CDR3 is TGTGCCAGCAGCGTAGAGGGAGGACCCCTTGGAGATACGCAGTATTTT. Translation gives CASSVEGGPLGDTQYF.

V usage is TRBV7-2 and J usage is TRBJ1-2; D ambiguous. V was shortened by 5 bases and J by 7 bases, with 20 bases between the two germline ends. CDR1 and CDR2 from the germline V gene are SGHTA and FQGNSA. This CDR3 has 15 amino acids. CDR3 sequence: CASSSNNVLSSGYTF. CDR3 nucleotide sequence: TGTGCCAGCAGCAGTAACAATGTTCTTTCTTCTGGCTACACCTTC.

J is TRBJ1-6 and V is TRBV18; D remains ambiguous. CDR1 is KGHSH, CDR2 LQKENI, per germline. CDR3 length: 15 residues. Between the trimmed V and J ends, which lost 2 bases and 7 bases, there was a span of 12 bases. In nucleotides, the CDR3 is TGTGCCAGCTCACCAGCGGCGGGTCTGAATTCACCCCTCCACTTT. It yields the protein CASSPAAGLNSPLHF.

The chain has TRBV5-1 and TRBJ2-1, with TRBD1 matching over 12 bases. Germline V gene sequence: CDR1 SGHRS, CDR2 YFSETQ. This CDR3 contains 15 residues. V shed 3 bases, J shed 7 bases, and the junction held 5 bases outside the gene matches. The CDR3 DNA follows: TGCGCCAGCAGCTGGGGACAGGGGGCGTATAATGAGCAGTTCTTC. Its protein product is CASSWGQGAYNEQFF.

The V gene is TRBV6-5, the J gene TRBJ1-5, with 7 bases that match TRBD1. Germline values: CDR1 MNHEY, CDR2 SVGAGI. The CDR3 sequence is 15 residues long. Trimming cost V 0 bases and J 4 bases; bases outside gene matches: 3. The CDR3 DNA is TGTGCCAGCAGTTACTCGGGACAGTTGAATCAGCCCCAGCATTTT. Protein sequence: CASSYSGQLNQPQHF.

This chain uses TRBV12-2 with TRBJ1-2; no DNA check was done on the table's D call, TRBD1. TRBV12-2 is designated a pseudogene. This CDR3 has 15 residues. CDR3 protein: CASRLRQGNHYGYTF. As DNA, the CDR3 is TGTGCAAGTCGCTTAAGACAGGGGAACCACTATGGCTACACCTTC.

The chain carries TRBV9 and TRBJ1-3; TRBD1 is a possible D gene (5 bases). V lost 0 bases and J lost 2, with 24 bases in between. Germline loops: CDR1 SGDLS, CDR2 YYNGEE. The CDR3 runs 20 residues. In nucleotides, the CDR3 is TGTGCCAGCAGCGTAGGCAGGTCAGGGCAGCAGTATGGCACTGGAAACACCATATATTTT. Its translation: CASSVGRSGQQYGTGNTIYF.

The chain carries TRBV29-1 and TRBJ1-1, with D possibly matching TRBD1 (6 bases). The CDR3 totals 12 residues. Germline V gene data show CDR1 as SQVTM and CDR2 as ANQGSEA. V was cut by 4 bases and J by 9 bases, with 15 bases left in between. CDR3 region: CSVVFRQEQAFF. The CDR3 DNA sequence: TGCAGCGTTGTTTTCCGACAGGAACAAGCTTTCTTT.

The chain joins TRBV7-2 to TRBJ1-5; 7 bases agree with TRBD1. After removal of 2 bases from V and 1 base from J, the junction contained 8 bases not matched to a gene. Germline V lookup: CDR1 SGHTA, CDR2 FQGNSA. CDR3 size: 17 residues. The CDR3 nucleotides are TGTGCCAGCAGCTTACGGCCCTGGGACAGCAGCAATCAGCCCCAGCATTTT. This codes for CASSLRPWDSSNQPQHF.